This TCR beta chain was captured by sequencing in a study of blood T cell repertoires in COVID-19. Assay: immunoSEQ multiplex PCR; the TCRdb copy retains only in-frame clones and omits some. Of about 130,000 clones in the sample, roughly 80% were seen once. V lost 3 bases and J lost 5, with 10 bases in between. The CDR3 contains 14 residues. The germline V gene encodes CDR1 MNHEY and CDR2 SMNVEV (reference sequence). The source of this sequence is a man in his 60s who had recovered from COVID-19. Sequencing input: peripheral blood. The J gene is TRBJ1-4, the V gene TRBV27, with D possibly matching TRBD1 (6 bases). CDR3 DNA sequence: TGTGCCAGCAGTTTTGCAGGGGAAAATGAAAAACTGTTTTTT. Protein sequence: CASSFAGENEKLFF.